The 6 T cell receptor beta chains below come from one sample, sequenced in a study of CD8 T cells in ankylosing spondylitis. Whole-study results and caveats: Ankylosing spondylitis blood seemed to carry a telltale TCR beta motif made of eight or nine highly homologous variants.

TCRdb redid the calling of the 5' RACE reads with MiXCR, one entry per CDR3 protein. This repertoire shows fewer than 250,000 distinct CDR3 sequences, about 18% found once; its top ten account for under 55%. Antigens of these TCRs are unknown. The sequenced sample was blood, either unsorted or a sorted T cell fraction (not recorded which). The source of these receptors is a male donor with ankylosing spondylitis.

This clonotype was observed a few times. This chain joins TRBV3-1 and TRBJ2-3; D possibly corresponds to TRBD2 (5 bases). This CDR3 has 12 residues. In germline, CDR1 is LGHDT, CDR2 YNNKEL (reference sequence). Trimming removed 10 bases from V and 4 bases from J, with 12 bases in between. The CDR3 DNA follows: TGTGCCACCGAGGCGGGTCCAGATACGCAGTATTTT. Its translation is CATEAGPDTQYF.

This clonotype was counted many times. The CDR3 DNA reads as TGTGCCACCAGCAGGACTAGCGGGAGTGTAGAGGCAATTACCGGGGAGCTGTTTTTT. Protein: CATSRTSGSVEAITGELFF. The chain is built from TRBV15 and TRBJ2-2; 12 nucleotides align to TRBD2. The CDR3 loop spans 19 amino acids. Germline CDR1 and CDR2: LNHNV and YYDKDF (reference sequence). V shed 3 bases, J shed 5 bases, and the junction held 13 bases outside the gene matches.

This clonotype was observed a handful of times. J is TRBJ2-5 and V is TRBV7-9; D is possibly TRBD2 (6 bases). The CDR3 totals 13 residues. V shed 2 bases and J shed 5 bases, with 9 bases lying between them. CDR1 and CDR2 from the germline V gene are SEHNR and FQNEAQ (reference sequence). The CDR3 sequence: CASSLSLAETQYF. The CDR3, as DNA: TGTGCCAGCAGCTTATCGCTAGCGGAGACCCAGTACTTC.

This clonotype was recorded many times. The gene calls are TRBV20-1 and TRBJ2-2, with a possible D match to TRBD2 (5 bases). CDR1 is DFQATT and CDR2 is SNEGSKA in the germline V gene (reference sequence). The CDR3 has 13 residues. The V end lost 1 base, the J end lost 6 bases, and 9 bases lay between the germline ends. The CDR3 reads CSARVAGSGELFF. In DNA form, the CDR3 reads TGCAGTGCTAGAGTTGCGGGTTCCGGGGAGCTGTTTTTT.

At least ten counts were recorded for this clonotype. V is TRBV9 and J is TRBJ1-2; D is perhaps TRBD1 (5 bases). The germline V and J ends were trimmed by 2 bases and 0 bases, with 11 bases remaining between them. The length of the CDR3 is 15 residues. CDR1 is SGDLS and CDR2 is YYNGEE in the germline V gene. The CDR3 bases are TGTGCCAGCAGCGTTTGGGGACCTCCTAACTATGGCTACACCTTC. Translating gives CASSVWGPPNYGYTF.

This clonotype has a handful of counts. The chain links TRBV19 to TRBJ1-1, with D unresolved. This CDR3 spans 10 amino acids. V was pared by 8 bases and J by 4 bases, with 5 bases between. Germline CDR1 reads LNHDA; CDR2 reads SQIVND (reference sequence). The CDR3 is CASRATEAFF. The CDR3 region has the DNA TGTGCCAGTCGTGCCACTGAAGCTTTCTTT.